One and the same sample provided the 21 T cell receptor beta chains below, sequenced in a study of T cells in Graves' hyperthyroidism and ophthalmopathy. The investigators amplified TCR beta CDR3 regions from RNA transcripts. Researchers ran a first-round RT-PCR on the TCR CDR3 using the HTBI primer set. TCRdb re-analysed the multiplex PCR reads in MiXCR, keeping a single row per CDR3 protein. The sample yields a few hundred thousand distinct CDR3 sequences, less than 25% seen once. The sequencing input was blood. Receptors originate from a man between 18 and 29 years old with Graves' hyperthyroidism.

This clonotype showed up just a few times. CDR3 DNA sequence: TGCAGTGCTAGCTTAGCGGGAGTGTCGGGCTACGAGCAGTACTTC. It is translated as CSASLAGVSGYEQYF. This chain joins TRBV20-1 and TRBJ2-7; 9 positions agree with TRBD2. The CDR3 has 15 residues. After removal of 3 bases from V and 3 bases from J, the junction contained 9 bases not matched to a gene. Germline lookup yields CDR1 DFQATT and CDR2 SNEGSKA (reference sequence).

A few counts support this clonotype. The chain joins TRBV19 to TRBJ2-5; D gene unclear. Germline-derived CDR1 and CDR2 are LNHDA and SQIVND (reference sequence). This CDR3 has 15 amino acids. The V and J ends lost 6 bases and 3 bases respectively, with 17 bases between them. The CDR3 nucleotides are TGTGCCAGTAGCTGGGGTGGGGTCGGAGAAGAGACCCAGTACTTC. This encodes CASSWGGVGEETQYF.

The CDR3 loop is CSASKPPYEQYF. The CDR3 region has the DNA TGCAGTGCTAGTAAACCCCCCTACGAGCAGTACTTC. The chain employs TRBV20-1 and TRBJ2-7, with D unresolved. Trimming stripped 3 bases from V and 2 bases from J, with 8 bases between. The CDR3 has 12 amino acids. CDR1 and CDR2 from the germline V gene are DFQATT and SNEGSKA (reference sequence).

This clonotype has a count of ten or more. The chain uses TRBV29-1 and TRBJ1-1; 7 nucleotides match TRBD1. This CDR3 spans 13 amino acids. With V trimmed by 7 bases and J by 5 bases, 10 bases remained unmatched. The germline V gene encodes CDR1 SQVTM and CDR2 ANQGSEA. The CDR3, as DNA: TGCAGCGCCAAGGGCAGGGGGGGGACTGAAGCTTTCTTT. Protein: CSAKGRGGTEAFF.

This clonotype was observed a few times. With a much larger clone just one base away, this may be a read error. J is TRBJ2-5 and V is TRBV7-8; 7 bases line up with TRBD2. Germline V gene lookup returns CDR1 SGHVS and CDR2 FQNEAQ. The CDR3 is 13 residues long. CDR3 nucleotides: TGTGCCAGCAGATTGGGGGGGGAAGAGACCAAGTACTTC. It encodes CASRLGGEETKYF.

This clonotype was seen repeatedly, ten times or more. The chain combines TRBV6-2 or TRBV6-3 with TRBJ2-5; 9 nucleotides align to TRBD1. Germline V CDR1 and CDR2: MNHEY, SVGEGT. This CDR3 has 15 residues. V trimming: 7 bases; J trimming: 5 bases; junction bases outside the gene matches: 11. CDR3 nucleotides: TGTGCCAGCATTAGGACCAGGGACAGGGAGGAGACCCAGTACTTC. This gives the protein CASIRTRDREETQYF.

This clonotype occurred once. This could be a read error, since a much larger clone is one nucleotide away. The V gene is TRBV14, the J gene TRBJ2-2; D is possibly TRBD1 (6 bases). CDR3 size: 16 residues. Per germline, CDR1 SGHDN and CDR2 FVKESK. V was shortened by 4 bases and J by 4 bases, with 16 bases between the two germline ends. CDR3 sequence (DNA): TGTGCCAGCAGCCGCAACTGGGGGCGAGGCACCGGGGAGCTGTTTTTT. Translation gives CASSRNWGRGTGELFF. Filled out from reference TRBV14 and TRBJ2-2, the complete variable domain reads EAGVTQFPSHSVIEKGQTVTLRCDPISGHDNLYWYRRVMGKEIKFLLHFVKESKQDESGMPNNRFLAERTGGTYSTLKVQPAELEDSGVYFCASSRNWGRGTGELFFGEGSRLTVL.

This clonotype was detected only a few times. V and J are TRBV6-2 or TRBV6-3 and TRBJ2-7; TRBD2 matches 12 bases. Germline V gene lookup returns CDR1 MNHEY and CDR2 SVGEGT. The V gene end was trimmed by 5 bases and the J gene end by 4 bases; junction bases not matched to a gene: 6. This CDR3 comprises 15 residues. The DNA of the CDR3 is TGTGCCAGCAGTGGCCAGGGACTAGCGGGTTACGAGCAGTACTTC. As protein: CASSGQGLAGYEQYF.

This clonotype was counted a few times. V gene TRBV9 combines with J gene TRBJ2-2; maybe TRBD1 (5 bases). The CDR3 extends over 16 amino acids. The V end was cut by 3 bases, the J end by 3 bases, with 15 bases between. CDR1 and CDR2 from the germline V gene are SGDLS and YYNGEE. CDR3 DNA: TGTGCCAGCAGCGAACCCGAAGGGGCGGACACCGGGGAGCTGTTTTTT. This sequence encodes CASSEPEGADTGELFF.

This clonotype was counted ten times or more. CDR3 sequence reads: CASSFARGPYEQYF. The CDR3 DNA follows: TGTGCCAGCAGCTTTGCCCGGGGGCCTTACGAGCAGTACTTC. V and J are TRBV11-2 and TRBJ2-7; D could derive from TRBD1 or TRBD2 (6 bases each). CDR1 and CDR2 from the germline V gene are SGHAT and FQNNGV. V dropped 3 bases and J dropped 4 bases, with 13 bases sitting between them. The CDR3 loop spans 14 amino acids.

This clonotype was counted ten times or more. J is TRBJ2-7 and V is TRBV6-1; 9 bases fit TRBD2. The ends lost 7 bases at V and 5 bases at J; junction bases unmatched: 12. The CDR3 is 15 residues long. Germline V gene data show CDR1 as MNHNS and CDR2 as SASEGT. The CDR3 protein is CASTELAGGPDEQYF. As DNA, the CDR3 is TGTGCCAGCACGGAGTTGGCGGGGGGGCCGGACGAGCAGTACTTC.

The chain has TRBV6-1 and TRBJ1-5; D is undetermined. The V end was cut by 5 bases, the J end by 0 bases, with 14 bases between. Germline V gene data show CDR1 as MNHNS and CDR2 as SASEGT. This CDR3 has 16 amino acids. The CDR3 sequence is CASSLKVGYSNQPQHF. As DNA, the CDR3 is TGTGCCAGCAGTCTAAAGGTAGGGTATAGCAATCAGCCCCAGCATTTT.

This clonotype was seen many times. The chain joins TRBV6-1 to TRBJ1-5; TRBD1 might be the D (5 bases). The V gene lost 5 bases and the J gene lost 7 bases, with 18 bases spanning the gap. The CDR3 loop spans 15 amino acids. CDR1 MNHNS and CDR2 SASEGT come from the germline V gene. The CDR3 here is CASSPTGATRQPQHF. DNA of the CDR3: TGTGCCAGCAGTCCAACCGGGGCGACCAGGCAGCCCCAGCATTTT.

There are many counts of this clonotype. The rearrangement links TRBV28 to TRBJ2-2; unclear D gene. The V and J ends lost 2 bases and 2 bases respectively, with 9 bases between them. Per the germline V gene, CDR1 is MDHEN and CDR2 is SYDVKM. The CDR3 has 15 residues. DNA of the CDR3: TGTGCCAGCAGTTTAGGTCCAGCAAACACCGGGGAGCTGTTTTTT. This sequence encodes CASSLGPANTGELFF.

The V and J genes are TRBV12-3 or TRBV12-4 and TRBJ1-5, with D tentatively TRBD1 (6 bases). The CDR3 has 14 residues. Deletions cut 5 bases from V and 6 bases from J, with 14 bases between. The CDR3, as DNA: TGTGCCAGCAGTCAAATGGGGGCTGTTCAGCCCCAGCATTTT. This translates into CASSQMGAVQPQHF.

At least ten counts were recorded for this clonotype. The chain employs TRBV2 and TRBJ1-6; D is uncertain. Per the germline V gene, CDR1 is SNHLY and CDR2 is FYNNEI. This CDR3 region has 14 residues. V was clipped by 3 bases and J by 0 bases, with 3 bases between them. The CDR3 region is CASSDGSYNSPLHF. The DNA of the CDR3 is TGTGCCAGCAGTGATGGCTCCTATAATTCACCCCTCCACTTT. Looking up the rest from reference TRBV2 and TRBJ1-6 gives the full variable domain: EPEVTQTPSHQVTQMGQEVILRCVPISNHLYFYWYRQILGQKVEFLVSFYNNEISEKSEIFDDQFSVERPDGSNFTLKIRSTKLEDSAMYFCASSDGSYNSPLHFGNGTRLTVT.

In this sample, this clonotype turned up many times. The chain employs TRBV7-8 and TRBJ2-7; D unresolved. V was trimmed by 4 bases and J by 4 bases, leaving 11 bases between them. The CDR3 contains 13 residues. Germline V gene sequence: CDR1 SGHVS, CDR2 FQNEAQ. For the CDR3, the DNA is TGTGCCAGCAGCTCCCCCGTGGGTTACGAGCAGTACTTC. Residues: CASSSPVGYEQYF.

This clonotype showed up many times. The J gene is TRBJ2-7, the V gene TRBV6-2 or TRBV6-3, with D unclear. V lost 2 bases and J 2 bases, leaving 7 bases between the germline ends. CDR3 size: 13 residues. The germline CDR1 and CDR2 sequences are MNHEY and SVGEGT. CDR3 sequence reads: CASSYQQAYEQYF. As DNA, the CDR3 is TGTGCCAGCAGTTACCAACAAGCCTACGAGCAGTACTTC.

This chain links TRBV3-1 with TRBJ1-5; D unresolved. Germline V gene data show CDR1 as LGHDT and CDR2 as YNNKEL (reference sequence). Trimming left V 0 bases short and J 5 bases short, with 14 bases between. This CDR3 region has 16 residues. The CDR3 sequence is CASSQDPPPVHQPQHF. The CDR3 DNA is TGTGCCAGCAGCCAAGACCCCCCCCCCGTCCATCAGCCCCAGCATTTT.

This clonotype has at least ten counts. The chain links TRBV6-1 to TRBJ1-2; 7 nucleotides match TRBD1. Germline trimming cut 4 bases from V and 3 bases from J; bases unmatched to any gene: 5. The V gene's germline CDR1 is MNHNS and CDR2 SASEGT. The CDR3 length is 14 residues. This chain's CDR3 is CASSGSGTDYGYTF. CDR3 sequence (DNA): TGTGCCAGCAGTGGATCCGGGACAGACTATGGCTACACCTTC.

At least ten counts were recorded for this clonotype. The rearrangement uses TRBV20-1 and TRBJ2-7; 11 nucleotides agree with TRBD1. The CDR3 extends over 14 amino acids. Germline CDR1 DFQATT, CDR2 SNEGSKA (reference sequence). V dropped 5 bases and J dropped 4; count of bases not matched to a gene: 7. CDR3 in amino acids: CSAGPDRGPYEQYF. In nucleotides, the CDR3 is TGCAGTGCTGGACCGGACAGGGGGCCGTACGAGCAGTACTTC.